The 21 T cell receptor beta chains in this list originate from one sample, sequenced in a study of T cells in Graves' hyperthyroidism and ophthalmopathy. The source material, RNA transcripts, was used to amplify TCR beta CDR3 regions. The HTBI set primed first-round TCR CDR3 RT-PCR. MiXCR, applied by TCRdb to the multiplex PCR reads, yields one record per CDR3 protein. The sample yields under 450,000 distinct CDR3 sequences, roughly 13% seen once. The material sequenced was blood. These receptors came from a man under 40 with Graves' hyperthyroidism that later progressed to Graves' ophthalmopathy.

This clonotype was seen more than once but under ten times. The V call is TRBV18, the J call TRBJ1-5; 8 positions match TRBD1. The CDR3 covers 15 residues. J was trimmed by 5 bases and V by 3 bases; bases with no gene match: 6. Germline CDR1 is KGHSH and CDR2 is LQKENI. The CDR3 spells CASSPGTGVYQPQHF. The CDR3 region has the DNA TGTGCCAGCTCACCGGGGACAGGCGTTTATCAGCCCCAGCATTTT.

The CDR3 reads CASSFGTDASTDTQYF. The CDR3 DNA is TGCGCCAGCAGCTTCGGGACGGACGCTAGCACAGATACGCAGTATTTT. The gene calls are TRBV5-1 and TRBJ2-3; D tentatively reads TRBD1 or TRBD2 (5 bases each). CDR3 length: 16 residues. With 2 bases removed from V and 0 bases from J, the gap between germline ends came to 13 bases. Germline values: CDR1 SGHRS, CDR2 YFSETQ.

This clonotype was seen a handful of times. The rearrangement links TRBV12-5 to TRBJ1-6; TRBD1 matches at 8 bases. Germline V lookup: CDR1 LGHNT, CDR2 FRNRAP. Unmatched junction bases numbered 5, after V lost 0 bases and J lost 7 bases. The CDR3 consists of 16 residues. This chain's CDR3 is CASGLVQGVRNSPLHF. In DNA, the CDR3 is TGTGCTAGTGGTTTGGTACAGGGGGTAAGGAATTCACCCCTCCACTTT. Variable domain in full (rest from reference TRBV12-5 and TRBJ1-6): DARVTQTPRHKVTEMGQEVTMRCQPILGHNTVFWYRQTMMQGLELLAYFRNRAPLDDSGMPKDRFSAEMPDATLATLKIQPSEPRDSAVYFCASGLVQGVRNSPLHFGNGTRLTVT.

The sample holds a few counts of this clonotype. This CDR3 is CSGDYTYNEQFF. In nucleotides, the CDR3 is TGCAGCGGGGACTACACCTACAATGAGCAGTTCTTC. The chain joins TRBV29-1 to TRBJ2-1; TRBD2 agrees at 7 bases. The trim removed 7 bases at V and 2 bases at J, leaving 2 bases unmatched. This CDR3 region has 12 residues. The germline V gene has CDR1 SQVTM and CDR2 ANQGSEA.

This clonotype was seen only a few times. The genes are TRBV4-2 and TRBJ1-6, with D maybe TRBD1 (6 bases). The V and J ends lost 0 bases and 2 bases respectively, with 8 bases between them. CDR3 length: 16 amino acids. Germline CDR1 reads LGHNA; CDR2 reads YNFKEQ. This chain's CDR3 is CASSQDRGAYNSPLHF. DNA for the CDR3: TGTGCCAGCAGCCAAGACAGGGGCGCCTATAATTCACCCCTCCACTTT.

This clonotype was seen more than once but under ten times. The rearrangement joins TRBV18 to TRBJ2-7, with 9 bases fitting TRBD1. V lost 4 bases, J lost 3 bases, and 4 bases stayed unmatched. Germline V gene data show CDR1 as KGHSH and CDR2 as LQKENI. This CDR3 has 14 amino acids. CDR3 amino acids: CASSQGQGFYEQYF. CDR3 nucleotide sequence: TGTGCCAGCTCACAGGGACAGGGATTCTACGAGCAGTACTTC. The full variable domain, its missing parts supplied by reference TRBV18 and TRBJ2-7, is NAGVMQNPRHLVRRRGQEARLRCSPMKGHSHVYWYRQLPEEGLKFMVYLQKENIIDESGMPKERFSAEFPKEGPSILRIQQVVRGDSAAYFCASSQGQGFYEQYFGPGTRLTVT.

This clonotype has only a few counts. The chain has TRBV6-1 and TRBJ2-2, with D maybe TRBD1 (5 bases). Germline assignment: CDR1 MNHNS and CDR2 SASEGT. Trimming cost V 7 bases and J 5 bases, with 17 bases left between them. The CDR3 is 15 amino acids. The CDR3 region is CASKPPGLWTGELFF. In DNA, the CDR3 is TGTGCCAGCAAGCCCCCAGGGCTTTGGACCGGGGAGCTGTTTTTT.

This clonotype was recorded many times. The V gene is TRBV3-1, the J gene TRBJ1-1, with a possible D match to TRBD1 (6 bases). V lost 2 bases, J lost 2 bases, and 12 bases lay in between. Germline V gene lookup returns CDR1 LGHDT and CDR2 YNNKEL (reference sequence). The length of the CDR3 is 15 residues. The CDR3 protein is CASSQRGQGNTEAFF. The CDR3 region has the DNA TGTGCCAGCAGCCAACGGGGGCAAGGTAACACTGAAGCTTTCTTT.

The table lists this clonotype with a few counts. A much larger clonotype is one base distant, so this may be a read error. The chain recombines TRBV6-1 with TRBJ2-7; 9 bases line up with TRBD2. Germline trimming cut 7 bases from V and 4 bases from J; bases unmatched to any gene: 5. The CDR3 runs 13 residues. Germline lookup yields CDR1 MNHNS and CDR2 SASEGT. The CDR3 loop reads CASIPGLAYEQYF. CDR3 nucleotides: TGTGCCAGCATCCCGGGACTAGCTTACGAGCAGTACTTC.

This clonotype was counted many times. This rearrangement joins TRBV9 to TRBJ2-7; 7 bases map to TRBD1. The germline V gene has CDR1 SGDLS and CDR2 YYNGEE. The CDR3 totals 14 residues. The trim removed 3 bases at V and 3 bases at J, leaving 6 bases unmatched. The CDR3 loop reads CASSARDSHYEQYF. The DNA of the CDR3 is TGTGCCAGCAGCGCTAGGGACAGCCACTACGAGCAGTACTTC.

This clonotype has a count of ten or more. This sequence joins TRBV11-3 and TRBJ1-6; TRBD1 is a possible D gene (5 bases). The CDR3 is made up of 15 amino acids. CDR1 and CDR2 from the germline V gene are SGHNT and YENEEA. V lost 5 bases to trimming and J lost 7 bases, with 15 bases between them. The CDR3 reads CASSPAPGRNSPLHF. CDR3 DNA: TGTGCCAGCAGCCCCGCCCCAGGGAGGAATTCACCCCTCCACTTT.

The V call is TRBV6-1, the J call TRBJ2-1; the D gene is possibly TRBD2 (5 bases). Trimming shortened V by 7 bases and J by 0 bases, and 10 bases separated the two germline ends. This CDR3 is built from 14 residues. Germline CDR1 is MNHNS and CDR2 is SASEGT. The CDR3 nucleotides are TGTGCCAGCATCGGACTGGTCTCCTACAATGAGCAGTTCTTC. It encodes CASIGLVSYNEQFF.

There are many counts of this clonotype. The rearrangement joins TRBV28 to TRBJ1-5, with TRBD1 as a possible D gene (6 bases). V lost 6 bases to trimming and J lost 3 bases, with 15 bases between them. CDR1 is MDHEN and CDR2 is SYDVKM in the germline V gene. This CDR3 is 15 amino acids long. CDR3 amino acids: CASRLGRGFNQPQHF. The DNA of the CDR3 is TGTGCCAGCAGGCTAGGCAGGGGATTCAATCAGCCCCAGCATTTT.

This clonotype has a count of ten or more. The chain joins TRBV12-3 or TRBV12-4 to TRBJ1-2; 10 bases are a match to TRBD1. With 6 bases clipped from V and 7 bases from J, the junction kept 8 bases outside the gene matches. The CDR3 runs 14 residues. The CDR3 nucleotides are TGTGCCAGCAGGGTGACAGGGGGCGGACGTGGCTACACCTTC. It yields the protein CASRVTGGGRGYTF.

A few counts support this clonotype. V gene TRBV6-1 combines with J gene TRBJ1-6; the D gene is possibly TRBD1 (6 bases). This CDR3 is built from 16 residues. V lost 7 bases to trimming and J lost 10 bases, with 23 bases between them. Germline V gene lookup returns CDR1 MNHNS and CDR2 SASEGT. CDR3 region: CASMWPSVGGGSPLHF. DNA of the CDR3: TGTGCCAGCATGTGGCCCTCCGTGGGGGGCGGGTCACCCCTCCACTTT.

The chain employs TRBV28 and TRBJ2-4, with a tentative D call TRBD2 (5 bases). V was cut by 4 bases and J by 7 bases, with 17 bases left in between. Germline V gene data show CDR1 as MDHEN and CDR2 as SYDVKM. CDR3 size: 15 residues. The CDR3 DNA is TGTGCCAGCAGTTCCCCCGACCGGACTGGGAACATTCAGTACTTC. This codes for CASSSPDRTGNIQYF. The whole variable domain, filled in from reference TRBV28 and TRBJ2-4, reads DVKVTQSSRYLVKRTGEKVFLECVQDMDHENMFWYRQDPGLGLRLIYFSYDVKMKEKGDIPEGYSVSREKKERFSLILESASTNQTSMYLCASSSPDRTGNIQYFGAGTRLSVL.

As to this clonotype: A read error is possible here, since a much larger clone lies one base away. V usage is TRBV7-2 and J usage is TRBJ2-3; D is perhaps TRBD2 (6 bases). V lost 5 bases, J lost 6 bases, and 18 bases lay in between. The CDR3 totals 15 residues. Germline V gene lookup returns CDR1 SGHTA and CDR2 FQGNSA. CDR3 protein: CASSQTEGRGDTQYF. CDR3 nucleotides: TGTGCCAGCAGCCAGACAGAGGGCCGGGGGGATACGCAGTATTTT.

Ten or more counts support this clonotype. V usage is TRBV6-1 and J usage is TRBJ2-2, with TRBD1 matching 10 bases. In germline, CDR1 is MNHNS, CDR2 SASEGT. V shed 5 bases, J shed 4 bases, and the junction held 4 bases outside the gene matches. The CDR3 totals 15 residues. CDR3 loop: CASSRDRGSTGELFF. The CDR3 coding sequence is TGTGCCAGCAGTCGGGACAGGGGTAGCACCGGGGAGCTGTTTTTT.

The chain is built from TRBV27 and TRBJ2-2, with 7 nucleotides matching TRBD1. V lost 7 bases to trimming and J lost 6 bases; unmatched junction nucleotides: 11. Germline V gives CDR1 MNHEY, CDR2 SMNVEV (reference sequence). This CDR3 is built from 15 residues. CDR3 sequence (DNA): TGTGCCAGCACCGTTGGGACAGCAGGGTCCGGGGAGCTGTTTTTT. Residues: CASTVGTAGSGELFF.

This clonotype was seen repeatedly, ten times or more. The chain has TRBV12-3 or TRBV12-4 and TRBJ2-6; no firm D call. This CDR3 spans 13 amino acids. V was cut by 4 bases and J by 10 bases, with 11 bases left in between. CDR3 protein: CASSSVPSNVLTF. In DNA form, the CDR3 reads TGTGCCAGCAGTTCAGTTCCCTCGAACGTCCTGACTTTC.

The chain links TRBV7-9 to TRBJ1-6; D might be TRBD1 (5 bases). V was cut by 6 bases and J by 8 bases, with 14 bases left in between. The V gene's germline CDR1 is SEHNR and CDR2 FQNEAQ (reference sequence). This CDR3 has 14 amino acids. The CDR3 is CASSPEGWDSPLHF. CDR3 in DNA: TGTGCCAGCAGTCCAGAGGGGTGGGATTCACCCCTCCACTTT.